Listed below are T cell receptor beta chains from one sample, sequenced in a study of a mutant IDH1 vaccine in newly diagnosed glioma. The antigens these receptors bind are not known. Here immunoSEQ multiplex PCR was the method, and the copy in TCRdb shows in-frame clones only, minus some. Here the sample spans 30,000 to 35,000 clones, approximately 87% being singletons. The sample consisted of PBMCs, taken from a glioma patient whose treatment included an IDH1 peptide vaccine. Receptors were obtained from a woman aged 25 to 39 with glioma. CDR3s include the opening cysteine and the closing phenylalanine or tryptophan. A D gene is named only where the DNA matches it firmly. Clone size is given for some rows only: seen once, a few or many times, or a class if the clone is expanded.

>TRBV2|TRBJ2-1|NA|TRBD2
TGTGCCAGCAGTCGGACTAGCGGGGGGGCAAATGAGCAGTTCTTC
CASSRTSGGANEQFF
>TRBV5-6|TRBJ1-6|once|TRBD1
TGTGCCAGCAGCGCGGACAGGGCATTTCGGAATTCACCCCTCCACTTT
CASSADRAFRNSPLHF
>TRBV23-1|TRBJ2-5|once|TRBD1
TGCGCCAGCAGTACCCGGGACAGCCAAGAGACCCAGTACTTC
CASSTRDSQETQYF
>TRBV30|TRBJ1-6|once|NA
TGTGCCTGGAGTGTAGGGACTTCGGGTAATTCACCCCTCCACTTT
CAWSVGTSGNSPLHF
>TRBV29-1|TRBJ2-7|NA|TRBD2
TGCAGCGTCAAAGTGGGGCTAGCGGACTACGAGCAGTACTTC
CSVKVGLADYEQYF
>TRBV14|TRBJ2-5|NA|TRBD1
TGTGCCAGCAGCCAGCGGACAGGGGGCGCGGGGGAGACCCAGTACTTC
CASSQRTGGAGETQYF
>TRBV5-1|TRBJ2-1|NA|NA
TGCGCCAGCAGCTTTAGGGGCGCGTCCCCCTACAATGAGCAGTTCTTC
CASSFRGASPYNEQFF
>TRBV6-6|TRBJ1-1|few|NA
TGTGCCAGCAGTTACGACGAAGTCGGCACTGAAGCTTTCTTT
CASSYDEVGTEAFF
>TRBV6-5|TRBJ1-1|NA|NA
TGTGCCAGCAGTTACGAGGTCAGGGCCCCTGAAGCTTTCTTT
CASSYEVRAPEAFF
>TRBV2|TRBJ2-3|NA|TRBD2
TGTGCCAGCAGTGAATGGATAGCGGGGGTCACAGATACGCAGTATTTT
CASSEWIAGVTDTQYF
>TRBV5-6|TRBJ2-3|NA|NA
TGTGCCAGCAGCTCAACTAACTATGGGACAGATACGCAGTATTTT
CASSSTNYGTDTQYF
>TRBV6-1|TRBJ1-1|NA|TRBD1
TGTGCCAGCAGAGAGGGACAGGGCGGTACAGCTTTCTTT
CASREGQGGTAFF
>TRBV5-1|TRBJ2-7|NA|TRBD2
TGCGCCAGCAGCCTTGGGACTAGCGGGGGTGCTCTGGAGCAGTACTTC
CASSLGTSGGALEQYF
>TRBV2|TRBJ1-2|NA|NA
TGTGCCAGCAATCCCGGGGGAGGTAACTATGGCTACACCTTC
CASNPGGGNYGYTF
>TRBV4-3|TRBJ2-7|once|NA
TGCGCCAGCAGCCAAGATGGGGGTCCCCGGGGCTCCTACGAGCAGTACTTC
CASSQDGGPRGSYEQYF
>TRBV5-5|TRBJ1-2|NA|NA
TGTGCCAGCAGCTTGGGGGCAGGGGCGAGACTTTGGGGTTATGGCTACACCTTC
CASSLGAGARLWGYGYTF
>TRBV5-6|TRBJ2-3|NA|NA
TGTGCCAGCAGCCCGGACTCCGATGGGTATACGCAGTATTTT
CASSPDSDGYTQYF
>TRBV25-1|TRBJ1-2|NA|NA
TGTGCCAGCAGTGAGTCAGGACAGAGTTATGGCTACACCTTC
CASSESGQSYGYTF
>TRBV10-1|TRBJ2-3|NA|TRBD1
TGCGCCAGCAGTGAGGACAGGGGTTTGGGCACAGATACGCAGTATTTT
CASSEDRGLGTDTQYF
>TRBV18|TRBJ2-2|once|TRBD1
TGTGCCAGCTCACCCACACAGGGGGCGGCAACCGGGGAGCTGTTTTTT
CASSPTQGAATGELFF
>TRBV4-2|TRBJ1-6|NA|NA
TGTGCCAGCAGCCAAGAACCGACAGCAAGTAATTCACCCCTCCACTTT
CASSQEPTASNSPLHF
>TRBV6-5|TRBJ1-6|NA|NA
TGTGCCAGCAGACCCGACAGAGCGAATTCACCCCTCCACTTT
CASRPDRANSPLHF
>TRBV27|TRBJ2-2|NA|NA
TGTGCCAGCAGTTTATGGGGGGTTCCGGCCGGGGAGCTGTTTTTT
CASSLWGVPAGELFF
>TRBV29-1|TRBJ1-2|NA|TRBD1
TGCAGCGGCTCAGGGACAGCGCATGGCTACACCTTC
CSGSGTAHGYTF
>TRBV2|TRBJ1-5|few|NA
TGTGCCAGCACCGAAGAGCCAGGATATAGCAATCAGCCCCAGCATTTT
CASTEEPGYSNQPQHF
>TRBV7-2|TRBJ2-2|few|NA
TGTGCCAGCAGCTTAAGTTGGGGGGAGCTGTTTTTT
CASSLSWGELFF
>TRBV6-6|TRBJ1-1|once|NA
TGTGCCAGCAGCCCCCCGGGCAGGAACACTGAAGCTTTCTTT
CASSPPGRNTEAFF
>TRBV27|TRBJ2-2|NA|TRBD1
TGTGCCAGCGCCTCCGGGACAGGGGGCGGCGGGGAGCTGTTTTTT
CASASGTGGGGELFF
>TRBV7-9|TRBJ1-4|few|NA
TGTGCCAGCAGCCCAGGGTACGGACATGAAAAACTGTTTTTT
CASSPGYGHEKLFF
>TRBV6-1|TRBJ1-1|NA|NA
TGTGCCAGCAGTGCCGAACAGTACCAGAACACTGAAGCTTTCTTT
CASSAEQYQNTEAFF
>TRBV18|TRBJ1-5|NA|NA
TGTGCCAGCTCACCTACGGGAGGAAGCAATCAGCCCCAGCATTTT
CASSPTGGSNQPQHF
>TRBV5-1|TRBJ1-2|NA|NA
TGCGCCAGCAGCTTGTCGGGGGAAGCTTGGTGGTACACCTTC
CASSLSGEAWWYTF
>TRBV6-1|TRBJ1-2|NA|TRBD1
TGTGCCAGCAGTAGGGGACAGGTCCTTTATGGCTACACCTTC
CASSRGQVLYGYTF
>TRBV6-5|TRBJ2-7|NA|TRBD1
TGTGCCAGCAGTTCACCCTATGACAGGGGGGCCTACGAGCAGTACTTC
CASSSPYDRGAYEQYF
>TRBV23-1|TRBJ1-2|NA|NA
TGCGCCAGCAGTCCACCCTCGAGTTTAGATGGCTACACCTTC
CASSPPSSLDGYTF
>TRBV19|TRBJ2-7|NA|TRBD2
TGTGCCAGTGGACTAGCGGGGCGCTACGAGCAGTACTTC
CASGLAGRYEQYF
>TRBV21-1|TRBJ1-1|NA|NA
TGTGCCAGCAGCAAGGGCCAGGGGGCATCGGACACTGAAGCTTTCTTT
CASSKGQGASDTEAFF
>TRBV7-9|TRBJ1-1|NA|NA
TGTGCCAGCAGCCTGGGAGGGGGAGCCACTGAAGCTTTCTTT
CASSLGGGATEAFF
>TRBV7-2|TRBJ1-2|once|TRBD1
TGTGCCAGCAGCTTAGTAGTGGGGACAGGGGATTACACCTTC
CASSLVVGTGDYTF
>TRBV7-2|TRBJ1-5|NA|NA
TGTGCCAGCAGCTTAAGCCAGGGAGGTCAGCCCCAGCATTTT
CASSLSQGGQPQHF
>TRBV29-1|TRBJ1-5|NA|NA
TGCAGCGTCACCACAGGGTCTAGCAATCAGCCCCAGCATTTT
CSVTTGSSNQPQHF
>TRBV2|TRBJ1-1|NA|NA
TGTGCCAGCACTGAGGAGGGCACTGAAGCTTTCTTT
CASTEEGTEAFF
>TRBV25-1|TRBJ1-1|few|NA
TGTGCCAGCAGTGAATATCGGGGGGAAGCTTTCTTT
CASSEYRGEAFF